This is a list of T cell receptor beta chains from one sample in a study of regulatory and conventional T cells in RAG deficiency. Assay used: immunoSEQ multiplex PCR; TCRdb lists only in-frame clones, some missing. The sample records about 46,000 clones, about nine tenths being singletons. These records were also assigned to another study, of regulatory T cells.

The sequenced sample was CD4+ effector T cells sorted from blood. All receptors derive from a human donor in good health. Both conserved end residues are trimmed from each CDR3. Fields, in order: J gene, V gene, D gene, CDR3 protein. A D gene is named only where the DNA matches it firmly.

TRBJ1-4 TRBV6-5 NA ASNKQLGLEKLF
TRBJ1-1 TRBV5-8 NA ASSLVLGLPNTEAF
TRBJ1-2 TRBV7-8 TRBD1 ASSPRRDSIYGYT
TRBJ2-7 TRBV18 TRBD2 ASSPSPTDSLAVPLYEQY
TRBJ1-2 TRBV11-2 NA ASSIGQLDGYT
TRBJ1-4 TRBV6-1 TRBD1 ASSESRRAGGNEKLF
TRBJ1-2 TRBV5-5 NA ASSLTGFDYGYT
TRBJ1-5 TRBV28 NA ASSLLGRSYQPQH
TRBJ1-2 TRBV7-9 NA ARGNDGEGSYGYT
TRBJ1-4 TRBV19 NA ASSDPGKLF
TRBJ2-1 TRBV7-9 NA ASSHGSGIHNEQF
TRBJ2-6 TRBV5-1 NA ASSLRGEANVLT
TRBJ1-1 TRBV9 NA ASSVDSRGPNTEAF
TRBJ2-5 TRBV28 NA ASSSAGAGVDQETQY
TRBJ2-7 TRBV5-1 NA ASSLESDSSYEQY
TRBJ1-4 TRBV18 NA ASSPPSQLGDYEKLF
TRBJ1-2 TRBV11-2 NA ASSLNRASGYT
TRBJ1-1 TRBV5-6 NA ASSLERFSTEAF
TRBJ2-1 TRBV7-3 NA ASSFSTGTLTEQF
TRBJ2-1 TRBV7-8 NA ASSPLGEQF
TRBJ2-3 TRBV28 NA ASIVPGAGDTQY
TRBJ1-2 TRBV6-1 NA ASSSSNTGHGYT
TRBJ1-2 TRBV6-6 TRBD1 ASRGQGSGYT
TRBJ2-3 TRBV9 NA ASSVDVGLNAGTDTQY
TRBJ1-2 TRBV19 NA ASSRFREDGYT
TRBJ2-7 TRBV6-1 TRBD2 ASIETSGKAEQY
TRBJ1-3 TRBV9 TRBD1 ASSVEGGVNTIY
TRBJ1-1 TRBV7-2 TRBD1 ASRLEQGAGTEAF
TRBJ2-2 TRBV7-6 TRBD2 ASSPTGISGGTGELF
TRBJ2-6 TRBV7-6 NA ASSPPTLSSGANVLT
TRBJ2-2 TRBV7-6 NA ASSSRGSGPTGELF
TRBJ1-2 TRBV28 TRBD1 ASSFPGGDGYT
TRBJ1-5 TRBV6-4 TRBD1 ASKTGGFDQPQH
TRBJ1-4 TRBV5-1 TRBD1 ASSLTGTGEKLF
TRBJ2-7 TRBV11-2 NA ASSLQGHEQY
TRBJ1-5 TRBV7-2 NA ASSFRLDQPQH
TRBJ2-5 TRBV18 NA ASSPGGLAKETQY
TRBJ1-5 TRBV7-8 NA ASSGYTTGPSRQPQH
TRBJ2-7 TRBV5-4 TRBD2 ASSRQREKGEQY
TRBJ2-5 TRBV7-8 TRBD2 ASSHLSRAASGAPGVGETQY
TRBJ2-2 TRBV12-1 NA ASSFEWKNTGELF
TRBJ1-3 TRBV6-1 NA ASSEAWGARDTIY
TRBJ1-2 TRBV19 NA ASSILRGANYGYT
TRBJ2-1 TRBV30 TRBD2 AWSVRTSGGNEQF
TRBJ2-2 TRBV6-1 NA ASSEGYPGSGVGGELF
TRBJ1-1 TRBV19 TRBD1 ASSSGQGNTEAF
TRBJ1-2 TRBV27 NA ASSQQWDGFYGYT
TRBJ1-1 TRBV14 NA ASSQDRVGTEAF
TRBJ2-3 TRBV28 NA ASSWVTDTQY
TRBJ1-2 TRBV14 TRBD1 ASSHAGTADGYT
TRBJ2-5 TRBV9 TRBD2 ASSAPERGLAGGETQY
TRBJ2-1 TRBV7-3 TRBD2 ASSLQRGAYNEQF
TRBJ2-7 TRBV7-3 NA ASSLNSGGDYEQY
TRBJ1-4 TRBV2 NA ASSEWGTTKKLF
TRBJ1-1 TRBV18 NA ASSPPNVKNTEAF
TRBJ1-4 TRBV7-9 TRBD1 ASSLEGQTNEKLF
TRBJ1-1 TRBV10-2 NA ASSLQGNTEAF
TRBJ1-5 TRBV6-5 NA ASSAGRGGQPQH
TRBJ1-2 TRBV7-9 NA ASSLRGSNGGYT
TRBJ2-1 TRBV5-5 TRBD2 ASSLRRRASGANEQF